Ten or more counts support the clone carrying this TCR beta chain. What it binds is not known. A junction boundary mismatches the germline segment, possibly from a read error. The study included ophthalmopathy patients with Clinical Activity Score at least 3, NOSPECS grade at least 4 and duration under 3 months. The CDR3 regions of TCR beta were amplified from RNA transcripts. HTBI primers were used for first-round RT-PCR of the TCR CDR3. TCRdb re-derived calls from the multiplex PCR reads in MiXCR, one entry per CDR3 protein. The data show more than 450,000 distinct CDR3 sequences, just under 20% seen once. This record belongs to a study of T cells in Graves' hyperthyroidism and ophthalmopathy. The wider study: The blood sample was taken at first diagnosis, before treatment began.

This CDR3 comprises 13 residues. Germline values: CDR1 SGHRS, CDR2 YFSETQ. The study's findings and limits: Researchers report that a 13 V-J model separated ophthalmopathy from stable hyperthyroidism.

The specimen sequenced was blood. The clonotype was recovered from a middle-aged man with Graves' ophthalmopathy. The chain carries TRBV5-1 and TRBJ1-1; D is unresolved. CDR3 nucleotides: TGTGCCAGCTCACCGCGGGGGAACACTGAAGCTTTCTTT. Its translation: CASSPRGNTEAFF.